The T cell receptor (beta chain) under discussion was sequenced for a study of T cells in Graves' hyperthyroidism and ophthalmopathy. TCR beta CDR3 sequences were amplified from RNA transcripts. The study used the HTBI primer set for a first-round RT-PCR of the TCR CDR3. Each CDR3 protein is one row after TCRdb ran MiXCR on the multiplex PCR reads. The sample includes 300,000 to 450,000 distinct CDR3 sequences, over 11% of them seen just once. Findings and limits, study-wide: Blood held most thyroid clonotypes expanded above 0.001 frequency. Before onset, ophthalmopathy was predicted by the model a median about six months earlier. Stable hyperthyroidism was separated from ophthalmopathy by a model based on 13 V-J features.

CDR3 length: 15 residues. V lost 2 bases and J lost 2, with 10 bases in between. Germline CDR1 LNHDA, CDR2 SQIVND (reference sequence). The study excluded patients with uncontrolled infection, other autoimmune disease, pregnancy or lactation. As concerns this clonotype: The antigen remains unidentified.

The specimen sequenced was blood. This chain connects TRBV19 to TRBJ1-5; D gene unclear. This receptor was identified in a woman aged 60-70 years with Graves' hyperthyroidism. In DNA, the CDR3 is TGTGCCAGTAGTATACACGCATCGGGCAATCAGCCCCAGCATTTT. Translation: CASSIHASGNQPQHF.